Listed here is a single T cell receptor beta chain. The antigen is unknown. This sample is drawn from a study of OX40 agonist ivuxolimab in advanced cancers. Study-level background: At around 83% male, the cohort had a mean age of approximately 60 years, ranging from about 20 to 80. Among those treated, three patients had partial responses, one with hepatocellular carcinoma and two with cutaneous melanoma. Study-level findings and limits: Dosing at 0.1 to 3.0 mg/kg was accompanied by clonal expansion of CD4+ and CD8+ blood T cells by week 6.

People who had autoimmune disease history or systemic immunosuppression were excluded. CDR3 size: 12 residues. V dropped 4 bases and J dropped 8 bases, with 12 bases sitting between them. The germline V gene encodes CDR1 SGDLS and CDR2 YYNGEE. The table came from immunoSEQ multiplex PCR; TCRdb's copy has only in-frame clones and leaves some out. The table has approximately 28,000 clones, 70% to 85% seen once; the top ten hold roughly 28%. This TCR was sampled from an adult with an advanced solid tumor such as melanoma, head and neck, liver or kidney cancer. The sample consisted of CD4+ or CD8+ T cells sorted from blood, taken in a trial of the OX40 agonist ivuxolimab. This chain uses TRBV9 with TRBJ1-1, with D possibly TRBD1 on 5 matching bases. The CDR3 nucleotides are TGTGCCAGCAGCTCTGACGGGACCGAAGCTTTCTTT. Amino acids: CASSSDGTEAFF.